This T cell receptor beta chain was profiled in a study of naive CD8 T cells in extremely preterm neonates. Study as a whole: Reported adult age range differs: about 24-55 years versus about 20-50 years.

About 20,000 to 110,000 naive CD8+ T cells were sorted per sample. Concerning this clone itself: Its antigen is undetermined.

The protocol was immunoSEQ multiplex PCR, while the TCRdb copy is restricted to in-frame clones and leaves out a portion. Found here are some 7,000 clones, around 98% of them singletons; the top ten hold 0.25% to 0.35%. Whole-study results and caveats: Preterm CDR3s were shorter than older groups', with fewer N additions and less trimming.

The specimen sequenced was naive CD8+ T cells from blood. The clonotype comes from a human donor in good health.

The CDR3 here is CASSQLQQHNEQFF. For the CDR3, the DNA is TGTGCCAGCAGCCAGTTACAGCAACACAATGAGCAGTTCTTC. The J gene is TRBJ2-1, the V gene TRBV14; D is unresolved. CDR1 and CDR2 (germline): SGHDN, FVKESK. The CDR3 loop spans 14 amino acids. V lost 3 bases and J lost 5, with 11 bases in between. The full variable domain, with the rest looked up from reference TRBV14 and TRBJ2-1, is EAGVTQFPSHSVIEKGQTVTLRCDPISGHDNLYWYRRVMGKEIKFLLHFVKESKQDESGMPNNRFLAERTGGTYSTLKVQPAELEDSGVYFCASSQLQQHNEQFFGPGTRLTVL.